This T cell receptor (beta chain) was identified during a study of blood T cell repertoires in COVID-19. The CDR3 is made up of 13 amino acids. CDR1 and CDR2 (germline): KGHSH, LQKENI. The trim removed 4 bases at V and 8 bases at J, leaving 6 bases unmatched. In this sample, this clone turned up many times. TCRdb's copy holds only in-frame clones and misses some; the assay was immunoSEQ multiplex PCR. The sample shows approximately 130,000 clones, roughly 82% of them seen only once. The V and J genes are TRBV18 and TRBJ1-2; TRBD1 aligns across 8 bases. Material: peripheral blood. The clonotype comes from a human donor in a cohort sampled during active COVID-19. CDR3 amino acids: CASSHGQGSGYTF. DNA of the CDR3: TGTGCCAGCTCACACGGACAGGGCAGCGGCTACACCTTC.